Listed below are T cell receptor beta chains from one sample, sequenced in a study of graft-versus-host responses after intestinal transplantation. TCRdb's copy holds only in-frame clones and misses some; the assay was immunoSEQ multiplex PCR. The sample has under 20,000 clones, around 87% seen once; the top ten hold less than 8%. This specimen consisted of bone marrow, obtained approximately 120 days after intestinal transplantation. The receptor set was obtained from a human patient who received an intestinal transplant, so some T cells may come from the graft donor. Both conserved end residues are part of each CDR3. A D gene is named only where the DNA matches it firmly. Clone sizes are given selectively: once, few, many, or a class where the clone is expanded.

TRBV18	NA	TRBJ1-3	TRBD1	TGTGCCAGCTCACTCGAAGGAGACAGGGGTCCCTCTGGAAACACCATATATTTT	CASSLEGDRGPSGNTIYF
TRBV6-4	NA	TRBJ2-1	TRBD2	TGTGCCAGCAGTGGCGTTGGGACTAGCGAGCAGTTCTTC	CASSGVGTSEQFF
TRBV4-2	NA	TRBJ2-7	TRBD1	TGTGCCAGCAGCCAAGCCCTAGGGACAGGGGGCTTTGAGCAGTACTTC	CASSQALGTGGFEQYF
TRBV9	once	TRBJ2-3	NA	TGTGCCAGCAGCGTAGCTACGTGGGACCTAACAGATACGCAGTATTTT	CASSVATWDLTDTQYF
TRBV13	NA	TRBJ2-3	TRBD2	TGTGCCAGCAGCCAAGGGGCGGGAGGGCGAGAAGATACGCAGTATTTT	CASSQGAGGREDTQYF
TRBV7-7	NA	TRBJ2-2	TRBD2	TGTGCCAGCAGTCAGCCCAGCGGGGGCACCGGGGAGCTGTTTTTT	CASSQPSGGTGELFF
TRBV28	NA	TRBJ1-1	NA	TGTGCCAGCAGTTCAAAATCTTGGGTGGGGAGGAACACTGAAGCTTTCTTT	CASSSKSWVGRNTEAFF
TRBV6-4	few	TRBJ2-3	TRBD2	TGTGCCAGCAGTGAGGCGGGAGGGGAAGATACGCAGTATTTT	CASSEAGGEDTQYF
TRBV10-3	NA	TRBJ2-7	NA	TGTGCCATCAGTGAGTCGAAGCTAGTAATCGGCGAGCAGTACTTC	CAISESKLVIGEQYF
TRBV30	NA	TRBJ1-1	NA	TGTGCCTGGAGCCCTCGGCAGAGGAACACTGAAGCTTTCTTT	CAWSPRQRNTEAFF
TRBV27	NA	TRBJ2-7	NA	TGTGCCAGCGGACAAGGACGAGGCTACGAGCAGTACTTC	CASGQGRGYEQYF
TRBV7-9	few	TRBJ2-7	NA	TGTGCCAGCAGCTTTTTCAGATCCTACGAGCAGTACTTC	CASSFFRSYEQYF
TRBV19	NA	TRBJ2-2	NA	TGTGCCAGTACAGACTTTGCATACGATAACACCGGGGAGCTGTTTTTT	CASTDFAYDNTGELFF
TRBV5-4	NA	TRBJ2-3	TRBD2	TGTGCCAGCAGCTTGGCAGGCGGGAGGGCTAGCACAGATACGCAGTATTTT	CASSLAGGRASTDTQYF
TRBV10-3	NA	TRBJ2-7	NA	TGTGCCATCAGGCCTCAACCGGGACAGGGGCATGGGTCGAGACTAGCGGACTACTACGAGCAGTACTTC	CAIRPQPGQGHGSRLADYYEQYF
TRBV6-9	NA	TRBJ2-2	NA	TGTGCCAGCAGTTACGTGGCCGGGGAGCTGTTTTTT	CASSYVAGELFF
TRBV9	NA	TRBJ1-1	NA	TGTGCCAGCAGCCCTATGGACAGTGAAGCTTTCTTT	CASSPMDSEAFF
TRBV28	NA	TRBJ2-7	NA	TGTGCCAGCAGTATCCTACAGGGTTCCCTCGAGCAGTACTTC	CASSILQGSLEQYF
TRBV4-3	NA	TRBJ2-7	NA	TGCGCCAGCAGCCAGGACAACTACGAGCAGTACTTC	CASSQDNYEQYF
TRBV28	NA	TRBJ2-4	NA	TGTGCCAGCAGCTCGGAGGAGGAATTGAACTTC	CASSSEEELNF
TRBV25-1	NA	TRBJ1-4	NA	TGTGCCAGCAGTGCTGGAGGACAGCGCAATGAAAAACTGTTTTTT	CASSAGGQRNEKLFF
TRBV4-1	NA	TRBJ2-1	TRBD2	TGCGCCAGCAGCCCGCAGCAAGCGGGAGTACGAATACTAGGCAATGAGCAGTTCTTC	CASSPQQAGVRILGNEQFF
TRBV4-2	NA	TRBJ1-2	NA	TGTGCCAGCAGCCAAGATTTGGTCACTAACTATGGCTACACCTTC	CASSQDLVTNYGYTF
TRBV27	once	TRBJ2-3	NA	TGTGCCAGCAGTTTACGACACGAGGGCACCACAGATACGCAGTATTTT	CASSLRHEGTTDTQYF
TRBV7-9	NA	TRBJ1-1	NA	TGTGCCAGCAGCGAATTCTACCCCCCGAACACTGAAGCTTTCTTT	CASSEFYPPNTEAFF
TRBV19	NA	TRBJ1-4	NA	TGTGCCAGTAGTTTTCTCATGGAGAAGTTTTTT	CASSFLMEKFF
TRBV7-6	NA	TRBJ2-4	TRBD2	TGTGCCAGCAGCTTAGGTGTTGGTAGCGGGAGGGCCTTGGACATTCAGTACTTC	CASSLGVGSGRALDIQYF
TRBV4-2	once	TRBJ1-4	NA	TGTGCCAGCAGCCACCTCCTGGGGGTAGACGAAAAACTGTTTTTT	CASSHLLGVDEKLFF
TRBV27	NA	TRBJ1-5	NA	NA	CASSVARGNQPQHF
TRBV28	NA	TRBJ2-4	NA	TGTGCCAGCAGTTTAGGGCGGAGAAACATTCAGTACTTC	CASSLGRRNIQYF
TRBV5-8	NA	TRBJ1-2	TRBD1	TGTGCCAGCACCCCGGACAGGAACTATGGCTACACCTTC	CASTPDRNYGYTF
TRBV12-2	NA	TRBJ1-2	NA	TGTGCAAGTCGCCCCTCCGACAGGGGATCTTCTGGCTACACCTTC	CASRPSDRGSSGYTF
TRBV6-4	once	TRBJ2-2	NA	TGTGCCAGCAGTGACTCGCAGGCCGGGGAGCTGTTTTTT	CASSDSQAGELFF
TRBV18	NA	TRBJ2-7	TRBD1	TGTGCCAGCTCTGACCGGGGACAGGGAATTGGGTTTCCCTACGAGCAGTACTTC	CASSDRGQGIGFPYEQYF
TRBV27	NA	TRBJ2-2	NA	TGTGCCAGCAGTTTATCTTTCTATAGCGGTTCCACCACCGGGGAGCTGTTTTTT	CASSLSFYSGSTTGELFF
TRBV11-2	NA	TRBJ2-5	TRBD1	TGTGCCAGCAGCTCGTGGGGTGGATCGACAGGGGAAAAAGAGACCCAGTACTTC	CASSSWGGSTGEKETQYF
TRBV28	NA	TRBJ1-6	TRBD1	TGTGCCAGCAGTCCCGACAGGGACCCTTATAATTCACCCCTCCACTTT	CASSPDRDPYNSPLHF
TRBV28	NA	TRBJ1-5	NA	TGTGCCAGCAGTTCCTTCTCTGACAGACCCAATCAGCCCCAGCATTTT	CASSSFSDRPNQPQHF
TRBV28	NA	TRBJ1-1	TRBD1	TGTGCCAGCAGTTTCTTACAGGGGCTGAACACTGAAGCTTTCTTT	CASSFLQGLNTEAFF
TRBV19	NA	TRBJ1-3	TRBD1	TGTGCCAGTAGTCCGGGACAGGGGACAGGAAACACCATATATTTT	CASSPGQGTGNTIYF
TRBV6-6	NA	TRBJ1-5	NA	TGTGCCAGCAGGAGACAGAAAGAGGAGCCCCAGCATTTT	CASRRQKEEPQHF
TRBV28	NA	TRBJ1-2	TRBD1	TGTGCCAGCAGCTCCTTCACAGGGGTTGGCTATGGCTACACCTTC	CASSSFTGVGYGYTF
TRBV5-1	once	TRBJ2-3	NA	TGCGCCAGCAGCTTCATCACGGGTGGTGATACGCAGTATTTT	CASSFITGGDTQYF
TRBV7-8	NA	TRBJ1-2	NA	TGTGCCAGCAGCCCCGCCCTGGAGGGGGTCTTTAACTATGGCTACACCTTC	CASSPALEGVFNYGYTF
TRBV7-9	once	TRBJ1-1	NA	TGTGCCAGCAGCCCCCCCCGTGGGTCTTCCGAAGCTTTCTTT	CASSPPRGSSEAFF
TRBV7-9	NA	TRBJ1-1	NA	TGTGCCAGCAGCTTAGTGCGCAGTCTGAACACTGAAGCTTTCTTT	CASSLVRSLNTEAFF
TRBV6-1	NA	TRBJ2-7	TRBD2	TGTGCCAGCAGCCTAGCGGGAGGCGCCTACGAGCAGTACTTC	CASSLAGGAYEQYF
TRBV9	few	TRBJ2-7	NA	TGTGCCAGCAGCGTAGGGGGGATTAGCTCCTACGAGCAGTACTTC	CASSVGGISSYEQYF
TRBV6-1	NA	TRBJ2-7	NA	TGTGCCAGCAGCGAGGGTGACGAGCAGTACTTC	CASSEGDEQYF
TRBV25-1	NA	TRBJ2-1	TRBD1	TGTGCCAGCAGTGAAGGGGGAGGGACAGGGAATGAGCAGTTCTTC	CASSEGGGTGNEQFF
TRBV5-6	NA	TRBJ1-1	NA	TGTGCCAGCAGCTTGATTAGAGGCTCTGACACTGAAGCTTTCTTT	CASSLIRGSDTEAFF
TRBV19	NA	TRBJ2-2	TRBD2	TGTGCCAGTAGTATCCGGACTAGCGGGAGGGCTGGGGAGCTGTTTTTT	CASSIRTSGRAGELFF
TRBV28	NA	TRBJ2-1	TRBD2	TGTGCCAGCAGTCCGCGGGATAGCGGGAGGGCCGGTGAGCAGTTCTTC	CASSPRDSGRAGEQFF